This TCR beta chain was recovered during a study of T cell changes during pregnancy in multiple sclerosis. The J segment lost 4 bases and the V segment lost 2 bases, leaving 8 bases of the junction unmatched. This CDR3 region has 16 residues. The V gene's germline CDR1 is MNHNS and CDR2 SASEGT. Profiled with immunoSEQ multiplex PCR; TCRdb holds only in-frame clones, not every one. This sample has about 40,000 clones, with under 95% found just once. The source of this sequence is a female donor with multiple sclerosis, enrolled in a pregnancy study. The rearrangement links TRBV6-1 to TRBJ1-2; 9 bases fit TRBD1. Material: CD8+ T cells from peripheral blood mononuclear cells, obtained in the first trimester of pregnancy. Here the CDR3 reads CASSESWGQGLYGYTF. CDR3 DNA sequence: TGTGCCAGCAGTGAATCGTGGGGACAGGGCCTCTATGGCTACACCTTC.